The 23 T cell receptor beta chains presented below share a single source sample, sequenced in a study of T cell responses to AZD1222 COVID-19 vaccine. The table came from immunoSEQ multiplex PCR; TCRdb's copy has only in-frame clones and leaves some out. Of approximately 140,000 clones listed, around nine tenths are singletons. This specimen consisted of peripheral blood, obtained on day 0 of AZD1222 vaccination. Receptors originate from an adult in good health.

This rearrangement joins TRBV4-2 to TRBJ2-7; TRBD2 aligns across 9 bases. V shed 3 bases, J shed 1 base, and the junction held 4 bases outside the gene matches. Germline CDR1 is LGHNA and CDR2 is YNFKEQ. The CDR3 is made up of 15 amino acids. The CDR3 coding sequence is TGTGCCAGCAGCCAGGAAGCGGGGGGTTCCTACGAGCAGTACTTC. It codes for CASSQEAGGSYEQYF.

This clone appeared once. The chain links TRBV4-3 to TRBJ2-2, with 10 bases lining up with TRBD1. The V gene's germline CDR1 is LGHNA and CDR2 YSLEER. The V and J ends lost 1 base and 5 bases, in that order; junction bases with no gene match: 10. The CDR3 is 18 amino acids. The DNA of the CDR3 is TGCGCCAGCAGCCAAGTCTTTACCGGGACAGGGGAGACCGGGGAGCTGTTTTTT. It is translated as CASSQVFTGTGETGELFF.

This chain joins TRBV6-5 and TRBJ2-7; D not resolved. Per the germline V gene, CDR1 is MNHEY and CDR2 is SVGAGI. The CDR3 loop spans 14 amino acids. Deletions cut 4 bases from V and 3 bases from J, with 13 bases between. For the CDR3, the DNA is TGTGCCAGCAGTTCGAGGATAGGATTCTACGAGCAGTACTTC. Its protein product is CASSSRIGFYEQYF.

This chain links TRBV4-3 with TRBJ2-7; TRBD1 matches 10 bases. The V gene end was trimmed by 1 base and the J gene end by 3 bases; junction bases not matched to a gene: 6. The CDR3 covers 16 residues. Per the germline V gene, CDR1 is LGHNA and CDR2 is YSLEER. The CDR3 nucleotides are TGCGCCAGCAGCCAAGCCTGGGGGGACAGGGGCTACGAGCAGTACTTC. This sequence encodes CASSQAWGDRGYEQYF.

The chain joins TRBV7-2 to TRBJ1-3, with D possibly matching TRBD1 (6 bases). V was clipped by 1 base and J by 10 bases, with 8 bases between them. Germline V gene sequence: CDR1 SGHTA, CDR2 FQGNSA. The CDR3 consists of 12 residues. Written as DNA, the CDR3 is TGTGCCAGCAGCTTAGATCAGGGGACCATATATTTT. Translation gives CASSLDQGTIYF.

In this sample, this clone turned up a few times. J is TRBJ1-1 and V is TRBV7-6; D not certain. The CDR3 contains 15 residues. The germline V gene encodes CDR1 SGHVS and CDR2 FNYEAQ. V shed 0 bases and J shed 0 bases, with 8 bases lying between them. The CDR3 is CASSLALRMNTEAFF. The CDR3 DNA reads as TGTGCCAGCAGCTTAGCGCTCAGAATGAACACTGAAGCTTTCTTT.

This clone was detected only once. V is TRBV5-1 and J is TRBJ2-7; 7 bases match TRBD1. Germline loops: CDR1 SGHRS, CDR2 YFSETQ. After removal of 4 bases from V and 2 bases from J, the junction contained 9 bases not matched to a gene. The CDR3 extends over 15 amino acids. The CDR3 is CASSPGTARAYEQYF. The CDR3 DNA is TGCGCCAGCAGCCCCGGGACAGCTAGGGCCTACGAGCAGTACTTC.

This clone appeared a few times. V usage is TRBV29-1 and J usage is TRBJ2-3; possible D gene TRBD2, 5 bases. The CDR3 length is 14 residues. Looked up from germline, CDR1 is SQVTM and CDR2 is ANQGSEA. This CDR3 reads CGTSSGIGADTQYF. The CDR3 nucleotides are TGCGGAACGAGTTCGGGGATAGGTGCAGATACGCAGTATTTT.

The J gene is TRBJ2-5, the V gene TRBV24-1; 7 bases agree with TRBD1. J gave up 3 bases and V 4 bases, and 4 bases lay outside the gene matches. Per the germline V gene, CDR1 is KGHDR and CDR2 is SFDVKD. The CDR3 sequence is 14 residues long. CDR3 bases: TGTGCCACCAGTGACCCCGGGACAGAAGAGACCCAGTACTTC. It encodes CATSDPGTEETQYF.

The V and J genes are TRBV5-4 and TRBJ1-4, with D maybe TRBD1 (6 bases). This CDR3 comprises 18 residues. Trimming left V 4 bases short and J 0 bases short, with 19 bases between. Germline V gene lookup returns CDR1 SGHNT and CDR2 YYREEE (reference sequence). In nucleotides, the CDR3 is TGTGCCAGCAGCCATGCGGGACACCTTACCACAACTAATGAAAAACTGTTTTTT. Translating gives CASSHAGHLTTTNEKLFF.

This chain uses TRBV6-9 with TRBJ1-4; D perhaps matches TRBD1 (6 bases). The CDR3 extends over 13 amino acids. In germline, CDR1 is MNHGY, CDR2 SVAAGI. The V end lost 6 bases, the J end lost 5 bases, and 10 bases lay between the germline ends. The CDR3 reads CASRETGNEKLFF. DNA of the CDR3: TGTGCCAGCAGAGAGACAGGCAATGAAAAACTGTTTTTT.

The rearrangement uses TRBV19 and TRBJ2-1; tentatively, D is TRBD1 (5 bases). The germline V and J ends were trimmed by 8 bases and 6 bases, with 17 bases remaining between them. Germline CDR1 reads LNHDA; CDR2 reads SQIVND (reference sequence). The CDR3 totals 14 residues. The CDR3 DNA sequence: TGTGCCAGTGGGCGAGACAGCGCTTTCAATGAGCAGTTCTTC. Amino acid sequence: CASGRDSAFNEQFF. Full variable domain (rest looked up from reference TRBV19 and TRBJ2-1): DGGITQSPKYLFRKEGQNVTLSCEQNLNHDAMYWYRQDPGQGLRLIYYSQIVNDFQKGDIAEGYSVSREKKESFPLTVTSAQKNPTAFYLCASGRDSAFNEQFFGPGTRLTVL.

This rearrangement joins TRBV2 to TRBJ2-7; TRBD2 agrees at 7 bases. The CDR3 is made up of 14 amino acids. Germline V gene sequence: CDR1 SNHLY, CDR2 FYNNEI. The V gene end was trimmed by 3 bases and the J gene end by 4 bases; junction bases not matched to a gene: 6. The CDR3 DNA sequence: TGTGCCAGCAGTGAGCTTCGGGGGGAATACGAGCAGTACTTC. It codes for CASSELRGEYEQYF.

The CDR3 DNA is TGCGCCAGCAGCCCCGGGGGAGGCAGGGTGGAAGGCTACACCTTC. Protein: CASSPGGGRVEGYTF. This chain links TRBV5-1 with TRBJ1-2; TRBD1 might be the D (5 bases). Between the trimmed V and J ends, which lost 4 bases and 8 bases, there was a span of 21 bases. This CDR3 comprises 15 residues. Germline loops: CDR1 SGHRS, CDR2 YFSETQ.

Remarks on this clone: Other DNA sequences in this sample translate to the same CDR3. CDR3 DNA sequence: TGTGCCAGCACCCTAAACACTGAAGCTTTCTTT. Encoded protein: CASTLNTEAFF. This chain connects TRBV6-1 to TRBJ1-1; no clear D gene. This CDR3 spans 11 amino acids. Germline-derived CDR1 and CDR2 are MNHNS and SASEGT. Trimming removed 7 bases at V and 2 bases at J, with 5 bases between.

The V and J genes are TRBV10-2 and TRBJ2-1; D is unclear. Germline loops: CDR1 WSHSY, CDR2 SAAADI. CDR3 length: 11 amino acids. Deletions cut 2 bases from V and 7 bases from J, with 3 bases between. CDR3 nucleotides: TGCGCCAGCAGTGAGAGTAATGAGCAGTTCTTC. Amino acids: CASSESNEQFF.

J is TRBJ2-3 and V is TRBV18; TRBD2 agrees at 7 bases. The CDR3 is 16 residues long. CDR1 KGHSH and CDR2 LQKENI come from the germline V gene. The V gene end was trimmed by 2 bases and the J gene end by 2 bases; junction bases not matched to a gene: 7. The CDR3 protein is CASSPRLAEFTDTQYF. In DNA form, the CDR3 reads TGTGCCAGCTCACCAAGGCTAGCGGAGTTCACAGATACGCAGTATTTT.

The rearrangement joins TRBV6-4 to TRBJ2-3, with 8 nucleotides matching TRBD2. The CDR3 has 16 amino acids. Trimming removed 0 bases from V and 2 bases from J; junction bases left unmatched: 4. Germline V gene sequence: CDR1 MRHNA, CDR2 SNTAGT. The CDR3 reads CASSDSGRGDTDTQYF. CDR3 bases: TGTGCCAGCAGTGACTCCGGGCGGGGGGACACAGATACGCAGTATTTT.

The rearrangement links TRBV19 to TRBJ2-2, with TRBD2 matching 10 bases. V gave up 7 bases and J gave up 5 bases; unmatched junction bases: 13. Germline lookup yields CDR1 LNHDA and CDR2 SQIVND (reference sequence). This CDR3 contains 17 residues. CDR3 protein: CASISLAGVPSTGELFF. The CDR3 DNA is TGTGCCAGTATATCCCTAGCGGGAGTTCCCTCAACCGGGGAGCTGTTTTTT.

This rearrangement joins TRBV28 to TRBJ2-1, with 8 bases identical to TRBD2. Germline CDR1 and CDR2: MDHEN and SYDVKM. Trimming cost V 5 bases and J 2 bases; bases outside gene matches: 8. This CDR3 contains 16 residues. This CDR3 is CASSPPGLGAYNEQFF. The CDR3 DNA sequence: TGTGCCAGCAGTCCTCCGGGACTAGGGGCCTACAATGAGCAGTTCTTC.

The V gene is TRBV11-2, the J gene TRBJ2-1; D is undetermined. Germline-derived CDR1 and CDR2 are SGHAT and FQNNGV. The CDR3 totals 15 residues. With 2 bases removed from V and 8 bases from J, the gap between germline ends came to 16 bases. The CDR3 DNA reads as TGTGCCAGCAGCTTAATGCCAGTTGAGTTCGATGAGCAGTTCTTC. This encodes CASSLMPVEFDEQFF.

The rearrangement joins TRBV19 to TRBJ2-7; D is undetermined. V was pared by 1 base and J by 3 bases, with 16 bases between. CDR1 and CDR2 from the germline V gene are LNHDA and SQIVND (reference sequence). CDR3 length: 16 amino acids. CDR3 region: CASSIAETRKGYEQYF. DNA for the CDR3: TGTGCCAGTAGTATAGCCGAGACAAGAAAGGGCTACGAGCAGTACTTC.

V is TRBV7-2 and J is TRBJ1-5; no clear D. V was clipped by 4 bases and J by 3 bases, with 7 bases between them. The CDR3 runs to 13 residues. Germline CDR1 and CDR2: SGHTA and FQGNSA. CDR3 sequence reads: CASSSYFNQPQHF. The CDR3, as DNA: TGTGCCAGCAGCTCCTACTTCAATCAGCCCCAGCATTTT.